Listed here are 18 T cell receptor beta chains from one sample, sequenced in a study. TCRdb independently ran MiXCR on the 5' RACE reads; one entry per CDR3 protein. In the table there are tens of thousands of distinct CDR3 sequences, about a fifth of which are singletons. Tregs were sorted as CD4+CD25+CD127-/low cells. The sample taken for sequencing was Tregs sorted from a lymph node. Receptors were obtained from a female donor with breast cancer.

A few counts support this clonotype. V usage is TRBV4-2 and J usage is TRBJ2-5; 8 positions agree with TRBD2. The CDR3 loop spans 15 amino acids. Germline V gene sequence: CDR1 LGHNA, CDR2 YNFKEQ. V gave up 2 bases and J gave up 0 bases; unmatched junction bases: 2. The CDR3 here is CASSQYSGDQETQYF. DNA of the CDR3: TGTGCCAGCAGCCAATATAGCGGGGACCAAGAGACCCAGTACTTC.

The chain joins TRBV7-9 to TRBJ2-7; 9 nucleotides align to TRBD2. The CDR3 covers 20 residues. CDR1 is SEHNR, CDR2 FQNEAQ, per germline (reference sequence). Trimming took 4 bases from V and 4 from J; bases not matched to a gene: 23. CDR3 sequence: CASSSPMEGGGLAGKYEQYF. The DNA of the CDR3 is TGTGCCAGCAGCTCCCCTATGGAAGGGGGGGGGCTAGCGGGGAAATACGAGCAGTACTTC.

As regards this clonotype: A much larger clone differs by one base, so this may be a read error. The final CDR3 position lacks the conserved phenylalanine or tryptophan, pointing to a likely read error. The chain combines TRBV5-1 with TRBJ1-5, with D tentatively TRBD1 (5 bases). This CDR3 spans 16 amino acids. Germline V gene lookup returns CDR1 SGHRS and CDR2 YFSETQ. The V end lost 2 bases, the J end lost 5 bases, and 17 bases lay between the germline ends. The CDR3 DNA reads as TGCGCCAGCAGCTTCAACCGAAGGACATGTTATCAGCCCCAGCATTTA. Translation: CASSFNRRTCYQPQHL.

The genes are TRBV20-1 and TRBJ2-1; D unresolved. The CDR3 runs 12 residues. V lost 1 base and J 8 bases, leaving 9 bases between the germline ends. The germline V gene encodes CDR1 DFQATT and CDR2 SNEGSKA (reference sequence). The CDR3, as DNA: TGCAGTGCTAGAGGTCGGGCAGATGAGCAGTTCTTC. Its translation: CSARGRADEQFF.

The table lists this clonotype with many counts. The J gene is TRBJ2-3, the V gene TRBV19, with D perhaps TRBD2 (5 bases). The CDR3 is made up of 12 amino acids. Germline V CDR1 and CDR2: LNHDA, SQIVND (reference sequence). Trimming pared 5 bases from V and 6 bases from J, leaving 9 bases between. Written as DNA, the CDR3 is TGTGCCAGTAGTGCCCGGAGGGATACGCAGTATTTT. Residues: CASSARRDTQYF.

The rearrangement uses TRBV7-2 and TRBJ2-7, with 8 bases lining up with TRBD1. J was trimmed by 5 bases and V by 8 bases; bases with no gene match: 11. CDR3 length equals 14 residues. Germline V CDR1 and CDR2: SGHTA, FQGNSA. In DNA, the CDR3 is TGTGCCAGCGGCTCCGACAGGGGTCAAGACGAGCAGTACTTC. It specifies CASGSDRGQDEQYF. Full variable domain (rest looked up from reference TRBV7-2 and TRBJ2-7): GAGVSQSPSNKVTEKGKDVELRCDPISGHTALYWYRQSLGQGLEFLIYFQGNSAPDKSGLPSDRFSAERTGGSVSTLTIQRTQQEDSAVYLCASGSDRGQDEQYFGPGTRLTVT.

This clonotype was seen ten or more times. The CDR3 DNA reads as TGTGCCAGCAGCCACCCTGACCCCTACAATCACGAGCAGTACTTC. This gives the protein CASSHPDPYNHEQYF. The chain combines TRBV7-7 with TRBJ2-7; D not resolved. This CDR3 has 15 residues. Per the germline V gene, CDR1 is SSHAT and CDR2 is FNYEAQ (reference sequence). The ends were cut back, 5 bases at V and 5 bases at J, with 19 bases in the middle. Full variable domain (remainder filled in from reference TRBV7-7 and TRBJ2-7): GAGVSQSPRYKVTKRGQDVTLRCDPISSHATLYWYQQALGQGPEFLTYFNYEAQPDKSGLPSDRFSAERPEGSISTLTIQRTEQRDSAMYRCASSHPDPYNHEQYFGPGTRLTVT.

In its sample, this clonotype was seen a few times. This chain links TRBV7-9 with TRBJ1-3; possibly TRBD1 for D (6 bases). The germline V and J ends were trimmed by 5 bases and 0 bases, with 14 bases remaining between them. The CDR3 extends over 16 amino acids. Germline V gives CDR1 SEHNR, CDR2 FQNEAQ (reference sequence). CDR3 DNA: TGTGCCAGCAGCGCTACAGGGACTCCCTCTGGAAACACCATATATTTT. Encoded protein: CASSATGTPSGNTIYF.

The CDR3 loop is CASSWAGRGNQETQYF. The CDR3 DNA follows: TGCGCCAGCAGCTGGGCGGGGCGGGGGAACCAAGAGACCCAGTACTTC. This chain uses TRBV5-1 with TRBJ2-5; 7 nucleotides agree with TRBD2. Germline CDR1 and CDR2: SGHRS and YFSETQ. V trimming: 3 bases; J trimming: 0 bases; junction bases outside the gene matches: 8. The CDR3 length is 16 residues.

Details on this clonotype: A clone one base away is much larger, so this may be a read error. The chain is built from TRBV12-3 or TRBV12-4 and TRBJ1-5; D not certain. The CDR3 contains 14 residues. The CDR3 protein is CASSLAMSNQPQQF. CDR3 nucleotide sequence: TGTGCCAGCAGTTTAGCTATGAGCAATCAGCCCCAGCAGTTT.

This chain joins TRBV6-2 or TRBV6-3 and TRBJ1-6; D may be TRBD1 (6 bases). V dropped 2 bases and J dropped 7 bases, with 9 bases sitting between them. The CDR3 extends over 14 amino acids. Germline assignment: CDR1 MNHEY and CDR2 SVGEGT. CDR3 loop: CASSYDRRNSPLHF. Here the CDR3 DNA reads TGTGCCAGCAGTTACGACAGGAGGAATTCACCCCTCCACTTT.

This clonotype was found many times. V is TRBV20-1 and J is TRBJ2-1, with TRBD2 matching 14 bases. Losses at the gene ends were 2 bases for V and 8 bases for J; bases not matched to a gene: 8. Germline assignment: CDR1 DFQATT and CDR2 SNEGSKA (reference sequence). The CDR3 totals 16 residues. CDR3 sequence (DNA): TGCAGTGCTAGACGGGGGACTAGCGGGAGTTCGGATGAGCAGTTCTTC. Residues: CSARRGTSGSSDEQFF.

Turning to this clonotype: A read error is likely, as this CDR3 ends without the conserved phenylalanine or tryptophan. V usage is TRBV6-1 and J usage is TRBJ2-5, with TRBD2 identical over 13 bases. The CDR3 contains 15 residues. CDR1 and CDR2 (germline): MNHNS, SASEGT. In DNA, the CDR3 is TGTGCCGGGGGGACTAGCGGGGCGTACCAAGAAACCCAGTACCTC. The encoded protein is CAGGTSGAYQETQYL.

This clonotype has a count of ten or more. The chain's CDR3 is CASSQDLSRGPDTQYF. Written as DNA, the CDR3 is TGCGCCAGCAGCCAAGATTTAAGCAGGGGGCCTGATACGCAGTATTTT. J is TRBJ2-3 and V is TRBV4-1; TRBD1 matches 8 bases. The ends lost 0 bases at V and 6 bases at J; junction bases unmatched: 8. Germline assignment: CDR1 MGHRA and CDR2 YSYEKL. The CDR3 is 16 residues long.

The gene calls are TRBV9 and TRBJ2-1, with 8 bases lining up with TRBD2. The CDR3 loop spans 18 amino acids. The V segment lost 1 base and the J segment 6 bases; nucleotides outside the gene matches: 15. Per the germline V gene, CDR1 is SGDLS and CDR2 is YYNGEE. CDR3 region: CASSVPGFGGGRPNEQFF. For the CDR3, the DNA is TGTGCCAGCAGCGTACCCGGCTTTGGAGGCGGGAGGCCCAATGAGCAGTTCTTC.

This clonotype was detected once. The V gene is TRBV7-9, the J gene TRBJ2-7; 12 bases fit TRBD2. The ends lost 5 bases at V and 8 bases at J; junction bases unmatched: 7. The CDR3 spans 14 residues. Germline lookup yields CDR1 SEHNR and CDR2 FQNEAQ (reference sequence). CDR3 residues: CASSTKGLAGKQYF. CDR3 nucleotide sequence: TGTGCCAGCAGCACCAAGGGACTAGCGGGCAAGCAGTACTTC.

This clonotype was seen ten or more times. CDR3 sequence reads: CASSSEMNTEAFF. CDR3 nucleotides: TGTGCCAGCAGCAGTGAAATGAACACTGAAGCTTTCTTT. V gene TRBV7-2 combines with J gene TRBJ1-1; D is ambiguous. This CDR3 spans 13 amino acids. Germline V gene sequence: CDR1 SGHTA, CDR2 FQGNSA. Trimming pared 5 bases from V and 0 bases from J, leaving 7 bases between.

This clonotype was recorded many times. CDR3 sequence (DNA): TGTGCCAGCAGCGTAGGTGGCCCTTCCTACGAGCAGTACTTC. Protein product: CASSVGGPSYEQYF. The rearrangement links TRBV9 to TRBJ2-7, with D unresolved. CDR3 size: 14 residues. Germline V gene sequence: CDR1 SGDLS, CDR2 YYNGEE. V was trimmed by 0 bases and J by 1 base, leaving 8 bases between them.